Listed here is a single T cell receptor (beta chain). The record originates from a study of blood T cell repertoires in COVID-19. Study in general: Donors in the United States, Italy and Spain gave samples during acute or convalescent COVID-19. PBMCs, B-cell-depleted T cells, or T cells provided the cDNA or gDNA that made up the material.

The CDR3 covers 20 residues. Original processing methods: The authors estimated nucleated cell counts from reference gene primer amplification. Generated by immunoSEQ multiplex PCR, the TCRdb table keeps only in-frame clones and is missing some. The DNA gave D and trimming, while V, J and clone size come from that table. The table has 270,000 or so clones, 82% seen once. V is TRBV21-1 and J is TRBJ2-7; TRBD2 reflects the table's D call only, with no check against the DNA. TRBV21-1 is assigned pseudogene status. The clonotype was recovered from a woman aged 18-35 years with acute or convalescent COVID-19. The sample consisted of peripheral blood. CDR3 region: CASSPPLGLAGGRSSYEQYF. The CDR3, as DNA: TGTGCCAGCAGCCCACCTCTCGGACTAGCGGGAGGCCGAAGCTCCTACGAGCAGTACTTC.